Each of the 25 T cell receptor beta chains below was sequenced from the same sample in a study of blood T cell repertoires in COVID-19. Libraries were prepared by immunoSEQ multiplex PCR; TCRdb keeps only in-frame clonotypes and omits some of them. The profile covers hundreds of thousands of clones, with 85% to 90% appearing a single time and more than 0.95% taken by the ten largest. The material sequenced was PBMCs or T cells enriched from blood (not recorded which). The receptors derive from a young man who had recovered from COVID-19.

The CDR3 sequence: CASSPNTPGTGELFF. The CDR3 bases are TGTGCCAGCAGCCCAAATACCCCAGGGACCGGGGAGCTGTTTTTT. The chain is built from TRBV9 and TRBJ2-2; D may be TRBD1 (5 bases). CDR1 is SGDLS, CDR2 YYNGEE, per germline. The CDR3 has 15 amino acids. V lost 4 bases and J 5 bases, leaving 15 bases between the germline ends.

This clone was seen a single time. The chain is built from TRBV19 and TRBJ2-7, with D maybe TRBD2 (5 bases). This CDR3 has 16 residues. V lost 8 bases and J 0 bases, leaving 20 bases between the germline ends. The germline CDR1 and CDR2 sequences are LNHDA and SQIVND (reference sequence). The CDR3 nucleotides read TGTGCCAGTTCCCCCGGAGGAGAGCCTGGCTCCTACGAGCAGTACTTC. It translates to CASSPGGEPGSYEQYF.

This clone was counted a single time. The chain couples TRBV30 to TRBJ2-7, with D tentatively TRBD1 (5 bases). This CDR3 has 12 amino acids. The germline V and J ends were trimmed by 2 bases and 6 bases, with 11 bases remaining between them. Germline V gives CDR1 GTSNPN, CDR2 SVGIG (reference sequence). The CDR3 DNA follows: TGTGCCTGGAGTAGGGGAATGTTCGAGCAGTACTTC. This codes for CAWSRGMFEQYF.

The rearrangement joins TRBV24-1 to TRBJ2-6; D not certain. The CDR3 has 15 amino acids. CDR1 is KGHDR, CDR2 SFDVKD, per germline. V lost 9 bases to trimming and J lost 1 base, with 12 bases between them. The CDR3 spells CATFGLVSGANVLTF. DNA of the CDR3: TGTGCCACCTTCGGTCTGGTTTCTGGGGCCAACGTCCTGACTTTC.

The rearrangement joins TRBV27 to TRBJ2-1; D not certain. Trimming cost V 3 bases and J 4 bases, with 13 bases left between them. This CDR3 contains 15 residues. Germline CDR1 is MNHEY and CDR2 is SMNVEV (reference sequence). CDR3 coding DNA: TGTGCCAGCAGTTTGTCCGCGACTGTATACAATGAGCAGTTCTTC. Its protein product is CASSLSATVYNEQFF.

V is TRBV18 and J is TRBJ1-4; TRBD1 is a possible D gene (5 bases). CDR1 is KGHSH and CDR2 is LQKENI in the germline V gene. This CDR3 has 16 amino acids. The V end was cut by 5 bases, the J end by 0 bases, with 13 bases between. CDR3 sequence: CASSTRQFATNEKLFF. CDR3 nucleotide sequence: TGTGCCAGCTCAACCCGACAGTTTGCAACTAATGAAAAACTGTTTTTT.

The V and J genes are TRBV28 and TRBJ2-7; 7 bases are a match to TRBD1. In germline, CDR1 is MDHEN, CDR2 SYDVKM. The V segment lost 8 bases and the J segment 4 bases; nucleotides outside the gene matches: 11. The CDR3 length is 14 residues. CDR3 DNA: TGTGCCAGCTCGCAAGCCAGGGACAGTTACGAGCAGTACTTC. As protein: CASSQARDSYEQYF.

V usage is TRBV10-1 and J usage is TRBJ1-2; D not resolved. The length of the CDR3 is 13 residues. Deletions cut 0 bases from V and 6 bases from J, with 8 bases between. Germline V gene data show CDR1 as WNHNN and CDR2 as SYGVQD (reference sequence). The CDR3 DNA follows: TGCGCCAGCAGTGAGTCGTTGAGGGATGGCTACACCTTC. It encodes CASSESLRDGYTF.

This clone was picked up a small number of times. This chain joins TRBV20-1 and TRBJ1-1; D not resolved. Germline loops: CDR1 DFQATT, CDR2 SNEGSKA (reference sequence). The CDR3 has 11 residues. Written as DNA, the CDR3 is TGCAGGCTTAAGGACTACACTGAAGCTTTCTTT. Its translation is CRLKDYTEAFF.

The chain is built from TRBV6-5 and TRBJ2-7; perhaps TRBD1 as D (9 bases). The CDR3 covers 14 residues. Germline lookup yields CDR1 MNHEY and CDR2 SVGAGI. The V end was cut by 7 bases, the J end by 5 bases, with 18 bases between. CDR3 region: CASIAGQGDNEQYF. In DNA, the CDR3 is TGTGCCAGCATAGCGGGACAGGGTGATAACGAGCAGTACTTC.

V is TRBV27 and J is TRBJ1-3; D is ambiguous. Trimming stripped 4 bases from V and 4 bases from J, with 8 bases between. The CDR3 spans 13 residues. Per germline, CDR1 MNHEY and CDR2 SMNVEV (reference sequence). CDR3 amino acids: CASSSRVGNTIYF. CDR3 nucleotides: TGTGCCAGCAGTTCGAGGGTAGGAAACACCATATATTTT.

This clone was seen just once. This chain uses TRBV10-3 with TRBJ2-5; the D gene is possibly TRBD2 (5 bases). CDR1 and CDR2 from the germline V gene are ENHRY and SYGVKD. Trimming took 3 bases from V and 5 from J, leaving 16 bases between them. CDR3 size: 15 residues. The CDR3 spells CAISDPGLLSETQYF. The CDR3 DNA is TGTGCCATCAGTGACCCCGGACTCCTTTCGGAGACCCAGTACTTC.

The genes are TRBV7-9 and TRBJ2-2; 10 nucleotides agree with TRBD1. Germline-derived CDR1 and CDR2 are SEHNR and FQNEAQ (reference sequence). J was trimmed by 5 bases and V by 5 bases; bases with no gene match: 5. The CDR3 loop spans 15 amino acids. Here the CDR3 DNA reads TGTGCCAGCAGCCAAGGGACAGGGGAAACCGGGGAGCTGTTTTTT. This translates into CASSQGTGETGELFF.

The V and J genes are TRBV19 and TRBJ1-5, with 9 bases fitting TRBD1. With 4 bases clipped from V and 4 bases from J, the junction kept 17 bases outside the gene matches. This CDR3 is built from 19 residues. CDR1 and CDR2 from the germline V gene are LNHDA and SQIVND (reference sequence). CDR3 sequence (DNA): TGTGCCAGTAGTAATCAGATTCTCCCCGGGACAGGGTCAAATCAGCCCCAGCATTTT. Encoded protein: CASSNQILPGTGSNQPQHF. The complete variable domain, with remaining parts taken from reference TRBV19 and TRBJ1-5, reads DGGITQSPKYLFRKEGQNVTLSCEQNLNHDAMYWYRQDPGQGLRLIYYSQIVNDFQKGDIAEGYSVSREKKESFPLTVTSAQKNPTAFYLCASSNQILPGTGSNQPQHFGDGTRLSIL.

This chain connects TRBV5-1 to TRBJ2-3; maybe TRBD2 (6 bases). CDR3 length equals 16 residues. V lost 4 bases to trimming and J lost 0 bases, with 15 bases between them. CDR1 SGHRS and CDR2 YFSETQ come from the germline V gene. CDR3 sequence reads: CASSGFGGRSTDTQYF. In nucleotides, the CDR3 is TGCGCCAGCAGCGGATTCGGGGGAAGGAGCACAGATACGCAGTATTTT.

The chain has TRBV19 and TRBJ2-5, with 7 positions matching TRBD2. The germline CDR1 and CDR2 sequences are LNHDA and SQIVND (reference sequence). This CDR3 spans 16 amino acids. V shed 3 bases and J 5 bases; nucleotides not matched to a gene: 12. The CDR3 here is CASSIGLADGAETQYF. CDR3 DNA: TGTGCCAGTAGTATCGGGCTAGCGGACGGGGCGGAGACCCAGTACTTC.

The rearrangement joins TRBV2 to TRBJ2-5; a weak D match, TRBD1 (5 bases). Trimming took 7 bases from V and 6 from J, leaving 15 bases between them. The CDR3 totals 13 residues. Germline V CDR1 and CDR2: SNHLY, FYNNEI. CDR3 sequence (DNA): TGTGCCAGCACATCACCAGGGTGGAAGACCCAGTACTTC. This encodes CASTSPGWKTQYF.

This sequence joins TRBV7-2 and TRBJ2-5; no clear D. The CDR3 sequence is 13 residues long. CDR1 and CDR2 from the germline V gene are SGHTA and FQGNSA. Deletions cut 1 base from V and 5 bases from J, with 8 bases between. CDR3 in amino acids: CASSLGHRETQYF. The CDR3 DNA reads TGTGCCAGCAGCTTAGGACACCGGGAGACCCAGTACTTC.

The J gene is TRBJ2-5, the V gene TRBV10-3; D perhaps matches TRBD2 (5 bases). Germline V gene data show CDR1 as ENHRY and CDR2 as SYGVKD. This CDR3 spans 12 amino acids. Trimming removed 10 bases at V and 7 bases at J, with 16 bases between. The CDR3 DNA sequence: TGTGCCACCCGAGAAGGAGAGGGGACCCAGTACTTC. It encodes CATREGEGTQYF.

This chain links TRBV3-1 (or the pseudogene TRBV3-2) with TRBJ2-1; TRBD2 aligns across 10 bases. The CDR3 is made up of 15 amino acids. J was trimmed by 4 bases and V by 4 bases; bases with no gene match: 4. The germline V gene has CDR1 LGHDT and CDR2 YNNKEL (reference sequence). The CDR3 region has the DNA TGTGCCAGCAGCCTGCAACTAGCGGGATACAATGAGCAGTTCTTC. It encodes CASSLQLAGYNEQFF.

The chain employs TRBV5-1 and TRBJ1-3; 9 positions agree with TRBD1. The trim removed 0 bases at V and 3 bases at J, leaving 4 bases unmatched. CDR3 length: 16 residues. Germline V CDR1 and CDR2: SGHRS, YFSETQ. The CDR3 region is CASSLAGTGFGNTIYF. The CDR3 DNA is TGCGCCAGCAGCTTGGCCGGGACAGGGTTTGGAAACACCATATATTTT.

The genes are TRBV3-1 (or the pseudogene TRBV3-2) and TRBJ1-2; 9 bases align to TRBD1. V lost 5 bases, J lost 4 bases, and 5 bases stayed unmatched. Per germline, CDR1 LGHDT and CDR2 YNNKEL (reference sequence). This CDR3 comprises 14 residues. Here the CDR3 reads CASSTGGASYGYTF. CDR3 in DNA: TGTGCCAGCAGCACAGGGGGCGCGTCCTATGGCTACACCTTC.

This clone was seen only once. The chain has TRBV27 and TRBJ2-7; unclear D gene. Trimming pared 3 bases from V and 7 bases from J, leaving 13 bases between. Per germline, CDR1 MNHEY and CDR2 SMNVEV (reference sequence). The CDR3 totals 13 residues. The CDR3 loop reads CASSFGPHLEQYF. The CDR3 coding sequence is TGTGCCAGCAGTTTTGGCCCTCATTTGGAGCAGTACTTC.

This sequence joins TRBV3-1 (or the pseudogene TRBV3-2) and TRBJ2-7, with D tentatively TRBD2 (7 bases). Looked up from germline, CDR1 is LGHDT and CDR2 is YNNKEL (reference sequence). The V end lost 5 bases, the J end lost 4 bases, and 21 bases lay between the germline ends. This CDR3 region has 16 residues. CDR3 in amino acids: CASSARGGGAKYEQYF. For the CDR3, the DNA is TGTGCCAGCAGCGCGCGCGGGGGCGGAGCTAAATACGAGCAGTACTTC.

This clone was recorded once. The V and J genes are TRBV7-9 and TRBJ1-1; D call uncertain. Germline V gene sequence: CDR1 SEHNR, CDR2 FQNEAQ (reference sequence). The CDR3 is 12 residues long. V was trimmed by 5 bases and J by 11 bases, leaving 15 bases between them. The CDR3 coding sequence is TGTGCCAGCAGCCAATTACAGATTCGGGCTTTCTTT. Its protein is CASSQLQIRAFF.